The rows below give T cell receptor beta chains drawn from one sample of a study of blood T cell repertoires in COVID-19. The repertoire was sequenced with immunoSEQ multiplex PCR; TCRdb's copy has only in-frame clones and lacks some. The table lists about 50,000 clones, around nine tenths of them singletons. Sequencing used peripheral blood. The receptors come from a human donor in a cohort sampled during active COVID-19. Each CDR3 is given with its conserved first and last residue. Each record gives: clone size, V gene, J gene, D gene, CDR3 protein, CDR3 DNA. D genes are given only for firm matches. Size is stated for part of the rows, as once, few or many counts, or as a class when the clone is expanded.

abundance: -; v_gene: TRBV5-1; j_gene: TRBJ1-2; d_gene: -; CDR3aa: CASSLVSGFGYTF; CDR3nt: TGCGCCAGCAGCTTGGTTTCGGGGTTTGGCTACACCTTC
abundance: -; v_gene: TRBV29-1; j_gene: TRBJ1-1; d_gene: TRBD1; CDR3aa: CSVTDRVNTEAFF; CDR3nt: TGCAGCGTTACGGACAGGGTAAACACTGAAGCTTTCTTT
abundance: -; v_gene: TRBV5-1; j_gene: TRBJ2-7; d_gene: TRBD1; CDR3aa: CASSPGLGTGSYEQYF; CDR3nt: TGCGCCAGCAGCCCTGGCCTAGGGACAGGTTCCTACGAGCAGTACTTC
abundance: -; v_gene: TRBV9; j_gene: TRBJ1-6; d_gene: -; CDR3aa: CASGSGAVGSPLHF; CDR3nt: TGTGCCAGCGGCTCCGGTGCCGTCGGGTCACCCCTCCACTTT
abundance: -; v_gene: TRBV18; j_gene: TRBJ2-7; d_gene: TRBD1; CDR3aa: CASSTGDRGYEQYF; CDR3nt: TGTGCCAGCTCAACGGGGGACAGGGGCTACGAGCAGTACTTC
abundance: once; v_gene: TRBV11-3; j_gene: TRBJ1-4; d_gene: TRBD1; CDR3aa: CASSRQRGKTGTNEKLFF; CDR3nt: TGTGCCAGCAGCCGTCAAAGGGGGAAGACAGGGACTAATGAAAAACTGTTTTTT
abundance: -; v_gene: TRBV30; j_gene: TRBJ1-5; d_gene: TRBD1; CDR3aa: CAWRDGQADQPQHF; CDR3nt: TGTGCCTGGAGAGACGGACAGGCCGATCAGCCCCAGCATTTT
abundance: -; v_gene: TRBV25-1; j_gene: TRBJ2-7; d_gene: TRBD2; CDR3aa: CASSDPTSGSYEQYF; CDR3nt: TGTGCCAGCAGTGACCCGACTAGCGGGAGCTACGAGCAGTACTTC
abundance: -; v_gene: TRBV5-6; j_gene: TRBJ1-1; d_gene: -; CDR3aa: CASSLMTGAEAFF; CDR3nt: TGTGCCAGCAGCTTGATGACAGGAGCTGAAGCTTTCTTT
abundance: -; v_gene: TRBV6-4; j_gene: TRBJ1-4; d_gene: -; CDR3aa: CASSATTNEKLFF; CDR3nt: TGTGCCAGCAGTGCAACAACTAATGAAAAACTGTTTTTT
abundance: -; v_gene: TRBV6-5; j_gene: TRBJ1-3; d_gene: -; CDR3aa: CASRQVGNTIYF; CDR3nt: TGTGCCAGCAGACAAGTAGGAAACACCATATATTTT
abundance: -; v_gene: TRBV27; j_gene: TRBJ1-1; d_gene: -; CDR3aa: CASSPRGDGTEAFF; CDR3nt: TGTGCCAGCAGTCCCCGGGGGGACGGCACTGAAGCTTTCTTT
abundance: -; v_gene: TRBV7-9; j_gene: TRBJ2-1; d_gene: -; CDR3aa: CASSVFQLVHNEQFF; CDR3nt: TGTGCCAGCAGCGTATTTCAACTAGTCCACAATGAGCAGTTCTTC
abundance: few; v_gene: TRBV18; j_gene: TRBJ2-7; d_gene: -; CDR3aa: CASSPPAGYEQYF; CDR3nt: TGTGCCAGCTCACCACCGGCTGGCTACGAGCAGTACTTC
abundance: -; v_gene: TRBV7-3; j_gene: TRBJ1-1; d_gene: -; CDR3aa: CASSFGGWNTEAFF; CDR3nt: TGTGCCAGCAGTTTCGGAGGGTGGAACACTGAAGCTTTCTTT
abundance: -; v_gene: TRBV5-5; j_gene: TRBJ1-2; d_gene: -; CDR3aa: CASSLARYGYTF; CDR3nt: TGTGCCAGCAGCTTGGCTCGGTATGGCTACACCTTC
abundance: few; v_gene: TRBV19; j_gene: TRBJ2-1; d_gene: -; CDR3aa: CASSILATSTSSYNEQFF; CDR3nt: TGTGCCAGTAGTATACTAGCGACTTCAACTAGCTCCTACAATGAGCAGTTCTTC
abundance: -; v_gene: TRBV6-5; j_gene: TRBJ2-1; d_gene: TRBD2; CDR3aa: CASSYWASGRADEQFF; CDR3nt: TGTGCCAGCAGTTATTGGGCTAGCGGGAGGGCGGATGAGCAGTTCTTC
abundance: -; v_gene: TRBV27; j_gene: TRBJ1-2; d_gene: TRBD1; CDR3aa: CASSWDRNNYGYTF; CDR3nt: TGTGCCAGCAGTTGGGACAGGAATAACTATGGCTACACCTTC
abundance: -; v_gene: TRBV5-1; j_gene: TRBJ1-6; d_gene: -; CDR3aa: CASSLAGSGYSPLHF; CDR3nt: TGCGCCAGCAGCTTGGCCGGGAGCGGCTATTCACCCCTCCACTTT
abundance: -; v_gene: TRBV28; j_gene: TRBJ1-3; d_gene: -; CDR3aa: CASSYYAAGNTIYF; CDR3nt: TGTGCCAGCAGTTATTATGCAGCTGGAAACACCATATATTTT
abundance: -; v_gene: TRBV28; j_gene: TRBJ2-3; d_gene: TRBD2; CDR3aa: CASSPNLLAGGRTDTQYF; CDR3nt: TGTGCCAGCAGTCCTAACCTACTAGCGGGGGGACGCACAGATACGCAGTATTTT
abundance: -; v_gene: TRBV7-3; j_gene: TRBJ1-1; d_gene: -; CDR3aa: CAPLGHQNTEAFF; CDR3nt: TGTGCCCCTTTGGGACACCAGAACACTGAAGCTTTCTTT
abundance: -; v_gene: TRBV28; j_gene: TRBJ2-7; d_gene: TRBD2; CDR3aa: CASTGSGTSSYEQYF; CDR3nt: TGTGCCAGCACCGGGAGCGGGACCAGCTCCTACGAGCAGTACTTC
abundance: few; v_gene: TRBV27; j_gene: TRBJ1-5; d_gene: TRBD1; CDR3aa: CASSVGRGHQPQHF; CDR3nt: TGTGCCAGCAGTGTCGGCAGGGGGCATCAGCCCCAGCATTTT
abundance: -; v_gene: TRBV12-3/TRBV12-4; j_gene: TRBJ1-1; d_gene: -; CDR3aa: CASSVNTEAFF; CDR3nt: TGTGCCAGCTCGGTGAACACTGAAGCTTTCTTT